This is a list of T cell receptor beta chains from one sample in a study of cytomegalovirus exposure and HLA in healthy donors. The method was immunoSEQ multiplex PCR; TCRdb's version includes in-frame clones alone and lacks a portion of them. The table includes some 170,000 clones, about four fifths detected once. The sequenced sample was PBMCs. Receptors originate from a woman aged 18-29 years in good health and CMV-seropositive. CDR3s include the opening cysteine and the closing phenylalanine or tryptophan. D genes are given only for firm matches. Expanded clones get a size class; other rows say once, few or many, or leave the size out.

abundance,j_gene,d_gene,v_gene,len,CDR3aa,CDR3nt
few,TRBJ1-4,TRBD1,TRBV2,16,CASSSGGLRGNEKLFF,TGTGCCAGCAGTTCAGGGGGCCTGAGGGGAAATGAAAAACTGTTTTTT
-,TRBJ2-3,TRBD2,TRBV2,13,CASRGGGTDTQYF,TGTGCCAGCCGTGGGGGGGGCACAGATACGCAGTATTTT
-,TRBJ1-2,-,TRBV20-1,9,CLANYGYTF,TGCCTTGCTAACTATGGCTACACCTTC
-,TRBJ1-4,-,TRBV25-1,15,CASRPSGLTNEKLFF,TGTGCCAGCCGTCCTTCAGGGTTGACTAATGAAAAACTGTTTTTT
-,TRBJ2-3,-,TRBV5-1,15,CASSLLQGYTDTQYF,TGCGCCAGCAGCTTGTTACAGGGATACACAGATACGCAGTATTTT
-,TRBJ1-2,TRBD1,TRBV6-1,12,CASSSDRVGYTF,TGTGCCAGCAGTTCAGACAGGGTTGGCTACACCTTC
-,TRBJ2-1,-,TRBV7-3,15,CASSLGPSSYNEQFF,TGTGCCAGCAGCTTAGGGCCAAGCTCCTACAATGAGCAGTTCTTC
-,TRBJ2-3,TRBD1,TRBV5-1,15,CASSLETQGADTQYF,TGCGCCAGCAGCTTGGAAACCCAGGGGGCAGATACGCAGTATTTT
once,TRBJ1-6,-,TRBV28,15,CASRNQGVLNSPLHF,TGTGCCAGCAGGAATCAGGGCGTACTTAATTCACCCCTCCACTTT
-,TRBJ1-4,-,TRBV13,12,CASSRRNEKLFF,TGTGCCAGCAGCCGTCGTAATGAAAAACTGTTTTTT
-,TRBJ1-4,-,TRBV4-3,18,CASSQEPAGFVTNEKLFF,TGCGCCAGCAGCCAAGAACCGGCGGGGTTCGTAACTAATGAAAAACTGTTTTTT
-,TRBJ2-1,TRBD2,TRBV6-1,17,CASSVAGTSGAYNEQFF,TGTGCCAGCAGTGTCGCCGGGACTAGCGGCGCTTACAATGAGCAGTTCTTC
-,TRBJ1-2,TRBD1,TRBV2,15,CASSEGTGVDYGYTF,TGTGCCAGCAGTGAGGGGACAGGGGTCGACTATGGCTACACCTTC
few,TRBJ1-5,-,TRBV19,14,CASSMGHSNQPQHF,TGTGCCAGTAGTATGGGACATAGCAATCAGCCCCAGCATTTT
-,TRBJ1-3,TRBD1,TRBV4-2,16,CASSQVGTGSGNTIYF,TGTGCCAGCAGCCAAGTCGGGACAGGCTCTGGAAACACCATATATTTT
-,TRBJ2-3,TRBD2,TRBV30,18,CAWTFPRTSGGVRDTQYF,TGTGCCTGGACTTTCCCCCGGACTAGCGGGGGGGTCAGGGATACGCAGTATTTT
-,TRBJ1-2,TRBD1,TRBV14,15,CASSHGTGGMGGYTF,TGTGCCAGCAGCCACGGGACAGGGGGCATGGGTGGCTACACCTTC
-,TRBJ1-4,-,TRBV4-1,13,CASSQVGGLVVFF,TGCGCCAGCAGCCAAGTCGGAGGGCTGGTAGTGTTTTTT
few,TRBJ1-5,TRBD1,TRBV5-1,14,CASSLGQGSQPQHF,TGCGCCAGCAGCTTGGGACAGGGGAGTCAGCCCCAGCATTTT
-,TRBJ2-7,-,TRBV5-1,14,CASSFNRASYEQYF,TGCGCCAGCAGCTTTAACAGGGCTTCCTACGAGCAGTACTTC
-,TRBJ2-7,-,TRBV27,16,CASSLYPRTVSYEQYF,TGTGCCAGCAGTTTATATCCCCGGACAGTCTCCTACGAGCAGTACTTC
once,TRBJ1-1,-,TRBV6-6,15,CASSCSGGSGTEAFF,TGTGCCAGCAGTTGCTCGGGGGGGTCGGGCACTGAAGCTTTCTTT
-,TRBJ1-4,-,TRBV28,17,CASSLSRLLATNEKLFF,TGTGCCAGCAGTTTATCCAGACTACTTGCAACTAATGAAAAACTGTTTTTT
few,TRBJ2-7,-,TRBV27,15,CASSPAGAYSYEQYF,TGTGCCAGCAGTCCGGCGGGGGCCTACTCCTACGAGCAGTACTTC
-,TRBJ1-1,-,TRBV2,15,CASSERQSFNTEAFF,TGTGCCAGCAGTGAACGACAGAGTTTTAACACTGAAGCTTTCTTT
-,TRBJ2-7,TRBD1,TRBV18,14,CASSPAGQGTEQYF,TGTGCCAGCTCACCGGCAGGACAGGGGACCGAGCAGTACTTC
once,TRBJ1-1,TRBD1,TRBV19,15,CASSHRRTGDERAFF,TGTGCCAGTAGCCACCGCCGGACAGGGGATGAAAGAGCTTTCTTT
-,TRBJ1-4,-,TRBV5-4,15,CASSPAFGFGEKLFF,TGTGCCAGCAGCCCCGCATTCGGGTTTGGTGAAAAACTGTTTTTT
-,TRBJ2-1,-,TRBV27,14,CASSSPQGSNEQFF,TGTGCCAGCAGTTCTCCCCAGGGTAGCAATGAGCAGTTCTTC
once,TRBJ1-2,TRBD1,TRBV7-2,14,CASSEGGGNYGYTF,TGTGCCAGCAGCGAAGGGGGCGGGAACTATGGCTACACCTTC
once,TRBJ1-5,-,TRBV30,13,CAWSAGLGQPQHF,TGTGCCTGGAGTGCAGGGTTGGGTCAGCCCCAGCATTTT
-,TRBJ2-7,-,TRBV5-1,13,CASTGGRAYEQYF,TGCGCCAGCACCGGGGGAAGGGCCTACGAGCAGTACTTC
-,TRBJ2-5,-,TRBV7-2,16,CASSLRRIGVSETQYF,TGTGCCAGCAGCTTGAGACGGATCGGGGTGTCCGAGACCCAGTACTTC
-,TRBJ2-6,TRBD1,TRBV30,19,CAWSLYYRGRLSGANVLTF,TGTGCCTGGAGTCTCTACTACAGGGGGCGCCTCTCTGGGGCCAACGTCCTGACTTTC
-,TRBJ2-7,TRBD1,TRBV4-1,16,CASSPSAGQGMYEQYF,TGCGCCAGCAGCCCATCCGCGGGACAGGGGATGTACGAGCAGTACTTC
-,TRBJ2-7,-,TRBV7-2,14,CASSLRGQSYEQYF,TGTGCCAGCAGCCTCAGGGGCCAGTCCTACGAGCAGTACTTC
-,TRBJ1-3,-,TRBV6-5,15,CASSRSRLSGNTIYF,TGTGCCAGCAGTAGGTCCCGACTCTCTGGAAACACCATATATTTT
-,TRBJ1-4,-,TRBV2,14,CASSESRANEKLFF,TGTGCCAGCAGTGAAAGTCGGGCTAATGAAAAACTGTTTTTT
-,TRBJ1-5,TRBD1,TRBV4-1,17,CASSQDYGTGGDQPQHF,TGCGCCAGCAGCCAAGATTATGGGACAGGGGGCGATCAGCCCCAGCATTTT
-,TRBJ1-1,-,TRBV21-1,13,CASSKHRVTEAFF,TGTGCCAGCAGCAAACACAGGGTCACTGAAGCTTTCTTT
-,TRBJ2-7,TRBD2,TRBV7-2,19,CASSLTTGTSGVSSYEQYF,TGTGCCAGCAGCTTAACAACCGGGACTAGCGGGGTGAGCTCCTACGAGCAGTACTTC
-,TRBJ1-2,-,TRBV6-1,14,CASSEGGRNYGYTF,TGTGCCAGCAGTGAAGGGGGGAGGAACTATGGCTACACCTTC
-,TRBJ2-7,-,TRBV7-9,17,CASRPAPSRGPSYEQYF,TGTGCCAGCAGGCCAGCTCCGAGCAGGGGCCCTTCCTACGAGCAGTACTTC
-,TRBJ2-1,TRBD2,TRBV7-3,15,CASSRAGATYNEQFF,TGTGCCAGCAGCCGAGCGGGGGCGACCTACAATGAGCAGTTCTTC
-,TRBJ2-2,TRBD1,TRBV6-5,15,CASSFRDRATGELFF,TGTGCCAGCAGTTTCCGGGACAGGGCCACCGGGGAGCTGTTTTTT